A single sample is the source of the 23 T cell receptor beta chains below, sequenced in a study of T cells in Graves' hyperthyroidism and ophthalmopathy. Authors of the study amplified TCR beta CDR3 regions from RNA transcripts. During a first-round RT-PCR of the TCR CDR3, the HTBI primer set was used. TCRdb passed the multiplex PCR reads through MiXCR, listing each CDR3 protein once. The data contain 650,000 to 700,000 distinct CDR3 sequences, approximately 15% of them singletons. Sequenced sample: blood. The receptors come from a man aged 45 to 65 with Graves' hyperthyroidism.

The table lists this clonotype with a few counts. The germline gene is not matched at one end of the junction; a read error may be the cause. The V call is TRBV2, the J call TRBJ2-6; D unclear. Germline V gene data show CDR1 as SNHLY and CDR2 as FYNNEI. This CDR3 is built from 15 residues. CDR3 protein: CVSSRGLSGANVLTF. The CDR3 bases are TGTGTCAGCAGTCGTGGTCTCTCTGGGGCCAACGTCCTGACTTTC. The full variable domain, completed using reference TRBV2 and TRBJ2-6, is EPEVTQTPSHQVTQMGQEVILRCVPISNHLYFYWYRQILGQKVEFLVSFYNNEISEKSEIFDDQFSVERPDGSNFTLKIRSTKLEDSAMYFCVSSRGLSGANVLTFGAGSRLTVL.

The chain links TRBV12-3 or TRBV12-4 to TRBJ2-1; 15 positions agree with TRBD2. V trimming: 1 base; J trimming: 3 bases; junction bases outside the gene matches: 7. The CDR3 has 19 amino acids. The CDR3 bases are TGTGCCAGCAGTTTAGACGGACTAGCGGGAGGGAAAAACTACAATGAGCAGTTCTTC. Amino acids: CASSLDGLAGGKNYNEQFF.

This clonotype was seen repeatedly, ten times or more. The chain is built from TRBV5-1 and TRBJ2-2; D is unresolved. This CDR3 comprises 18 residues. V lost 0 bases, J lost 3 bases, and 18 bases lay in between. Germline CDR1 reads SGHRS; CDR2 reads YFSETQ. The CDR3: CASSLAGRSERDTGELFF. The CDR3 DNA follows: TGCGCCAGCAGCTTGGCCGGTAGAAGCGAGAGAGACACCGGGGAGCTGTTTTTT.

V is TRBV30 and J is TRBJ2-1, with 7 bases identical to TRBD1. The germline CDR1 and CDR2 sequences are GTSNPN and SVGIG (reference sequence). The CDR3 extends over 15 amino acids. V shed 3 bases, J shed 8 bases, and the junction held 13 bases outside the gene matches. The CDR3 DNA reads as TGTGCCTGGAGCGGTGAGCAGGGGGAAGGTGATGAGCAGTTCTTC. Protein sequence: CAWSGEQGEGDEQFF.

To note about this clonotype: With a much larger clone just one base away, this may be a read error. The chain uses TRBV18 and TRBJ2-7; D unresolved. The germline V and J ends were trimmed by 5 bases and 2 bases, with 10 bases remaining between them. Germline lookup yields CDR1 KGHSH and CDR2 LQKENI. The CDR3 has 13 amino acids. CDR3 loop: CASSTWLPYEQYF. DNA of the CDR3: TGTGCCAGCTCAACATGGCTTCCCTACGAGCAGTACTTC. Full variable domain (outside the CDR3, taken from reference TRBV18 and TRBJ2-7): NAGVMQNPRHLVRRRGQEARLRCSPMKGHSHVYWYRQLPEEGLKFMVYLQKENIIDESGMPKERFSAEFPKEGPSILRIQQVVRGDSAAYFCASSTWLPYEQYFGPGTRLTVT.

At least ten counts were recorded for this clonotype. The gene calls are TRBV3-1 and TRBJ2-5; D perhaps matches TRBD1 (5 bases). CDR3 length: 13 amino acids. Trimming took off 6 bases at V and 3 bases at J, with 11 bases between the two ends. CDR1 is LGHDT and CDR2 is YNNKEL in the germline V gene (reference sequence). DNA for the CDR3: TGTGCCAGCAGATGGACAATGGAAGAGACCCAGTACTTC. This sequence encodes CASRWTMEETQYF.

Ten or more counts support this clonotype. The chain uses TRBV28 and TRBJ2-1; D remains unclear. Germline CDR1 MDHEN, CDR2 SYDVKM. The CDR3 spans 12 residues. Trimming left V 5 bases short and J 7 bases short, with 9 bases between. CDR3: CASSDPRNEQFF. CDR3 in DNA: TGTGCCAGCAGTGACCCCCGGAATGAGCAGTTCTTC.

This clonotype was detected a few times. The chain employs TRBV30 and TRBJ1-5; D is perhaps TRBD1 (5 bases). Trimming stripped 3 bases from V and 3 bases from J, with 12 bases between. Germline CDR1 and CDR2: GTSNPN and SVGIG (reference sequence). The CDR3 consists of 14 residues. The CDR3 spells CAWRERGVNQPQHF. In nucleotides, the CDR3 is TGTGCCTGGAGGGAAAGGGGAGTCAATCAGCCCCAGCATTTT.

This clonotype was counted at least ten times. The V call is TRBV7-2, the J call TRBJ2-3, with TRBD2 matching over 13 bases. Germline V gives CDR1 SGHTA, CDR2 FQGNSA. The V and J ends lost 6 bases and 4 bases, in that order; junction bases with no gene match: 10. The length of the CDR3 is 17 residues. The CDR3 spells CASRHGLAGALADTQYF. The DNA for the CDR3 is TGTGCCAGCAGACACGGACTAGCGGGAGCCCTCGCAGATACGCAGTATTTT.

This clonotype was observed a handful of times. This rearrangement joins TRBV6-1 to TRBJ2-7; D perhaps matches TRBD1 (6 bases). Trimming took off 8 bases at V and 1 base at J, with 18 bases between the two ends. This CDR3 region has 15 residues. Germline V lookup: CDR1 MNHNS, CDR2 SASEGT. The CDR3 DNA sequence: TGTGCCAGCTCGACGGCAGGGGCCCGATCCTACGAGCAGTACTTC. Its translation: CASSTAGARSYEQYF.

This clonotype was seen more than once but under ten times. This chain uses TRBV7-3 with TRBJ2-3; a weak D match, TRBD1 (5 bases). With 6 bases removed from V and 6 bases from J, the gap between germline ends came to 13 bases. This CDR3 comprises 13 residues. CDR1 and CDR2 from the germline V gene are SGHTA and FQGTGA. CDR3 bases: TGTGCCAGCAGTTACACAGGTCAGGATACGCAGTATTTT. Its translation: CASSYTGQDTQYF.

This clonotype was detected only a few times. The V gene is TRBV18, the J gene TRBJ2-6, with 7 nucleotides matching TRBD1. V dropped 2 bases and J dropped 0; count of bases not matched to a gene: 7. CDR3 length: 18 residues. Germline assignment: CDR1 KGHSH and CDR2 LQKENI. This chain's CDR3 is CASSPTGDSFSGANVLTF. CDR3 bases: TGTGCCAGCTCACCAACTGGGGACAGCTTCTCTGGGGCCAACGTCCTGACTTTC.

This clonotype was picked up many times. DNA of the CDR3: TGTGCCAGCAGCCTTGATCAGGGGTTTGAGGAGCAGTTCTTC. Translation: CASSLDQGFEEQFF. The chain links TRBV11-1 to TRBJ2-1; D possibly corresponds to TRBD1 (6 bases). The CDR3 length is 14 residues. Trimming took 5 bases from V and 10 from J, leaving 18 bases between them. CDR1 is SGHAT, CDR2 FQDESV, per germline (reference sequence). Full variable domain (rest looked up from reference TRBV11-1 and TRBJ2-1): EAEVAQSPRYKITEKSQAVAFWCDPISGHATLYWYRQILGQGPELLVQFQDESVVDDSQLPKDRFSAERLKGVDSTLKIQPAELGDSAMYLCASSLDQGFEEQFFGPGTRLTVL.

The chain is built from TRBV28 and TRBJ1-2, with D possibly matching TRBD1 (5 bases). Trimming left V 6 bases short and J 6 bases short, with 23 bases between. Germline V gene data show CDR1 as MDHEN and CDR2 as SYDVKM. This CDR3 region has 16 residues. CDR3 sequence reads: CASSPPPQGVKNGYTF. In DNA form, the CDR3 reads TGTGCCAGCAGCCCCCCCCCCCAGGGCGTTAAGAATGGCTACACCTTC.

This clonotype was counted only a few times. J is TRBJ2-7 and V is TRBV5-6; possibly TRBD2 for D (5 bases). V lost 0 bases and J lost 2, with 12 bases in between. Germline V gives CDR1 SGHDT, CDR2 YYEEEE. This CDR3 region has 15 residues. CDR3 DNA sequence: TGTGCCAGCAGCTTGGTAGTGACTACCCCCTACGAGCAGTACTTC. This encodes CASSLVVTTPYEQYF.

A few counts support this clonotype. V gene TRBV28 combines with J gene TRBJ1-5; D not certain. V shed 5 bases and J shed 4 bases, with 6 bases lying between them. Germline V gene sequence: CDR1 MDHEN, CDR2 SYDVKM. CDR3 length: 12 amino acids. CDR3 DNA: TGTGCCAGCAGTAGGCTGAATCAGCCCCAGCATTTT. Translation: CASSRLNQPQHF.

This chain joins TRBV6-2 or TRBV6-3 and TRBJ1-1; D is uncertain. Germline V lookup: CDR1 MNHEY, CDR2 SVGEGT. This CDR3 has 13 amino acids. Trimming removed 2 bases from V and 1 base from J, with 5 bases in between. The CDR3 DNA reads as TGTGCCAGCAGTTACGATGAGAACACTGAAGCTTTCTTT. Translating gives CASSYDENTEAFF.

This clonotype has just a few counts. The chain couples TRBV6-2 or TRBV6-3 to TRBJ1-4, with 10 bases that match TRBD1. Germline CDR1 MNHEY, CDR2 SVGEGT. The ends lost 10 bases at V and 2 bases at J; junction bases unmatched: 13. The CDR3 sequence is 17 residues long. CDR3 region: CATREPGQGRTNEKLFF. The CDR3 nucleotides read TGTGCCACCCGAGAGCCGGGACAGGGGAGGACTAATGAAAAACTGTTTTTT.

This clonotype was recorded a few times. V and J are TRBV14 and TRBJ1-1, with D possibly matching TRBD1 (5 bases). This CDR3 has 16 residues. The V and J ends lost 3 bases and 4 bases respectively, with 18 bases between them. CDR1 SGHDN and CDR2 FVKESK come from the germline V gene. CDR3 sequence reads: CASSHLLGEKGTEAFF. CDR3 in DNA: TGTGCCAGCAGCCATCTGCTGGGGGAAAAAGGCACTGAAGCTTTCTTT.

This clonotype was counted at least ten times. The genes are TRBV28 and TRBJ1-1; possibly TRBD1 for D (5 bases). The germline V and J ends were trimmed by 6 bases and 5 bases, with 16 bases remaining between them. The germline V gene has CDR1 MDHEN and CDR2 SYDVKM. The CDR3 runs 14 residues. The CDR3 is CASSTPGRETEAFF. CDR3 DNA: TGTGCCAGCAGCACCCCGGGCAGGGAGACTGAAGCTTTCTTT.

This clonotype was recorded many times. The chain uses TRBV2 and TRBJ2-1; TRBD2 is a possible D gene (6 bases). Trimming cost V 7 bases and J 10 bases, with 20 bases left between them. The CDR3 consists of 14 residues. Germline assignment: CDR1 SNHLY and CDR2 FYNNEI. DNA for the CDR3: TGTGCCAGCAAAGCGGAGGCGGGGCGGGACGAGCAGTTCTTC. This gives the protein CASKAEAGRDEQFF.

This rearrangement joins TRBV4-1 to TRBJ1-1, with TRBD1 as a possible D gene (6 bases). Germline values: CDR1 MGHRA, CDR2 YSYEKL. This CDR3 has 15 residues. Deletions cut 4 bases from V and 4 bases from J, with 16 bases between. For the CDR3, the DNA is TGCGCCAGCAGCCGGGGGGCGGGGATGAGCACTGAAGCTTTCTTT. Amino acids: CASSRGAGMSTEAFF.

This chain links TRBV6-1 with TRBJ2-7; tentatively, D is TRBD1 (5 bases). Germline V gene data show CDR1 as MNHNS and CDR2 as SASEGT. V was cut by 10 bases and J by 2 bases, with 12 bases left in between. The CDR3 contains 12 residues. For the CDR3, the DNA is TGTGCCACCAGAGACAGAGCCTACGAGCAGTACTTC. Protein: CATRDRAYEQYF.